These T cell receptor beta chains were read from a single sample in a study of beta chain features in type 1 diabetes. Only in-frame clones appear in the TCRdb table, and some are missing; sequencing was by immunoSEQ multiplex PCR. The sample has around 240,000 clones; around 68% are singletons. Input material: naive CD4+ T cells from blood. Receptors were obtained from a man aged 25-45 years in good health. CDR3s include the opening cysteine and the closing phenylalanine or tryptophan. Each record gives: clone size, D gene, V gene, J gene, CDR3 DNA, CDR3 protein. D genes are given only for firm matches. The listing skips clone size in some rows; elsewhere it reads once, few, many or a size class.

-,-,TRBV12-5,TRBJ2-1,TGTGCTAGATACAATGAGCAGTTCTTC,CARYNEQFF
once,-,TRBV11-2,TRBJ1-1,TGTGCCAGCAGCACCTCCAGGGAATCTGAAGCTTTCTTT,CASSTSRESEAFF
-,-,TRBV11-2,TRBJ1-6,TGTGCCAGCAGCTTAGTTCACAGGGAGGATTCACCCCTCCACTTT,CASSLVHREDSPLHF
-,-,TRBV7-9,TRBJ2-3,TGTGCCAGCAGCTCAAGCCGGGGGACAGATACGCAGTATTTT,CASSSSRGTDTQYF
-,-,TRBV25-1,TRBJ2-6,TGTGCCAGCAGTGAGCCAGACAGGACCTCTGGGGCCAACGTCCTGACTTTC,CASSEPDRTSGANVLTF
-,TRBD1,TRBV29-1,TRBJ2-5,TGCAGCGCGGGACAGGGACAAGAGACCCAGTACTTC,CSAGQGQETQYF
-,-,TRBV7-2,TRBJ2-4,TGTGCCAGCAGCTTTAGCCGGGAATGGGGCATTCAGTACTTC,CASSFSREWGIQYF
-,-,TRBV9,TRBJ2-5,TGTGCCAGCAGCGTAAGCCCGCGGGATACCCAGTACTTC,CASSVSPRDTQYF
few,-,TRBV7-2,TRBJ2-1,TGTGCCAGCAGCCCCGAGGGGCTGCTCTTATTCTTC,CASSPEGLLLFF
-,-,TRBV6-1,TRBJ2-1,TGTGCCAGCAGTCCAGGGGTAGCCCCGCGGTTCTTC,CASSPGVAPRFF
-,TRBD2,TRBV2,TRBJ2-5,TGTGCCAGCAGTGCCGGACTAGCGGGGAGAGAGACCCAGTACTTC,CASSAGLAGRETQYF
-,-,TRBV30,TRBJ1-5,TGTGCCTGGAGTGGAACAGGGAAGAGTCAGCCCCAGCATTTT,CAWSGTGKSQPQHF
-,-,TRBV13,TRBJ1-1,TGTGCCAGCAGAAAGAACACTGAAGCTTTCTTT,CASRKNTEAFF
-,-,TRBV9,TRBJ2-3,TGTGCCAGCAGCGTAGCTGTCTCAGATACGCAGTATTTT,CASSVAVSDTQYF